These 16 T cell receptor beta chains share one sample of origin, sequenced in a study of cytotoxic CD8 clonotypes in ibrutinib-treated CLL. The method was immunoSEQ multiplex PCR; TCRdb's version includes in-frame clones alone and lacks a portion of them. The sample lists 300,000 to 350,000 clones; almost 80% were seen once. Here the sequenced sample was PBMCs, taken before ibrutinib treatment. Every receptor here comes from a human donor with chronic lymphocytic leukemia.

V usage is TRBV7-3 and J usage is TRBJ1-2, with D possibly TRBD1 on 6 matching bases. Per germline, CDR1 SGHTA and CDR2 FQGTGA. V lost 5 bases to trimming and J lost 0 bases, with 16 bases between them. This CDR3 has 16 amino acids. CDR3 nucleotide sequence: TGTGCCAGCAGCCCAGATGGGACACCATCTAACTATGGCTACACCTTC. It codes for CASSPDGTPSNYGYTF. Based on the CDR3 plus reference TRBV7-3 and TRBJ1-2, the full variable domain is GAGVSQTPSNKVTEKGKYVELRCDPISGHTALYWYRQSLGQGPEFLIYFQGTGAADDSGLPNDRFFAVRPEGSVSTLKIQRTERGDSAVYLCASSPDGTPSNYGYTFGSGTRLTVV.

The chain employs TRBV5-6 and TRBJ1-5, with D unclear. Germline CDR1 SGHDT, CDR2 YYEEEE. This CDR3 has 16 amino acids. The ends were cut back, 3 bases at V and 2 bases at J, with 15 bases in the middle. As DNA, the CDR3 is TGTGCCAGCAGCTCAAGGGTAGGGTCGGGCAATCAGCCCCAGCATTTT. Translation: CASSSRVGSGNQPQHF.

This clone was detected only a few times. The chain couples TRBV7-2 to TRBJ1-2; 8 nucleotides align to TRBD1. The germline V gene has CDR1 SGHTA and CDR2 FQGNSA. This CDR3 has 15 amino acids. V was pared by 4 bases and J by 6 bases, with 10 bases of the junction left unmatched. DNA for the CDR3: TGTGCCAGCAGCTGGAAACAGGGGGGACAAAATGGCTACACCTTC. Its protein product is CASSWKQGGQNGYTF.

This chain uses TRBV28 with TRBJ1-2, with 7 bases lining up with TRBD1. Germline trimming cut 5 bases from V and 3 bases from J; bases unmatched to any gene: 3. Germline lookup yields CDR1 MDHEN and CDR2 SYDVKM. The CDR3 is 13 amino acids. DNA of the CDR3: TGTGCCAGCAGTGACAGGGCTTACTATGGCTACACCTTC. Amino acids: CASSDRAYYGYTF.

CDR3 sequence (DNA): TGTGCCAGCTCTCGGGGACCGGACGTTAATGAAAAACTGTTTTTT. It encodes CASSRGPDVNEKLFF. V and J are TRBV18 and TRBJ1-4; D is possibly TRBD1 (5 bases). V shed 6 bases and J shed 4 bases, with 15 bases lying between them. Germline CDR1 KGHSH, CDR2 LQKENI. The CDR3 extends over 15 amino acids.

The chain employs TRBV29-1 and TRBJ2-1, with 13 nucleotides matching TRBD2. CDR3 size: 14 residues. Trimming took 3 bases from V and 6 from J; bases not matched to a gene: 2. CDR1 is SQVTM and CDR2 is ANQGSEA in the germline V gene. The CDR3 region has the DNA TGCAGCGTTGACCGGACTAGCGGGAGCAATGAGCAGTTCTTC. Protein product: CSVDRTSGSNEQFF.

V gene TRBV5-1 combines with J gene TRBJ2-5, with TRBD2 matching over 7 bases. V trimming: 4 bases; J trimming: 0 bases; junction bases outside the gene matches: 9. The CDR3 consists of 16 residues. The germline V gene has CDR1 SGHRS and CDR2 YFSETQ. In DNA form, the CDR3 reads TGCGCCAGCAGCCCACTGGGAGGGCTGTACCAAGAGACCCAGTACTTC. Protein: CASSPLGGLYQETQYF.

This clone was detected a few times. The chain has TRBV7-2 and TRBJ2-1, with D unclear. V was cut by 2 bases and J by 7 bases, with 6 bases left in between. Germline assignment: CDR1 SGHTA and CDR2 FQGNSA. The CDR3 loop spans 12 amino acids. CDR3 protein: CASSLRQNEQFF. CDR3 sequence (DNA): TGTGCCAGCAGCTTAAGGCAAAATGAGCAGTTCTTC.

This rearrangement joins TRBV7-3 to TRBJ2-7, with 9 bases identical to TRBD2. This CDR3 region has 16 residues. Per germline, CDR1 SGHTA and CDR2 FQGTGA. V shed 5 bases, J shed 2 bases, and the junction held 10 bases outside the gene matches. The CDR3 DNA follows: TGTGCCAGCAGCCTGGAAGGGGCTAGCGGGGCCTACGAGCAGTACTTC. Its translation: CASSLEGASGAYEQYF.

V is TRBV6-6 and J is TRBJ2-1, with D perhaps matching TRBD2 (5 bases). CDR3 length equals 16 residues. CDR1 is MNHNY, CDR2 SVGAGI, per germline (reference sequence). The V end lost 4 bases, the J end lost 0 bases, and 13 bases lay between the germline ends. DNA for the CDR3: TGTGCCAGCAGTTCCCGGACTGGGAGCTCCTACAATGAGCAGTTCTTC. This codes for CASSSRTGSSYNEQFF.

V is TRBV5-1 and J is TRBJ2-7; TRBD1 matches at 11 bases. The CDR3 covers 16 residues. V gave up 3 bases and J gave up 2 bases; unmatched junction bases: 7. CDR1 is SGHRS and CDR2 is YFSETQ in the germline V gene. The chain's CDR3 is CASSWGPGQGAYEQYF. The CDR3 DNA sequence: TGCGCCAGCAGCTGGGGTCCGGGACAGGGGGCCTACGAGCAGTACTTC.

In its sample, this clone was seen a few times. The CDR3 DNA sequence: TGCGCCAGCAGCTTGGCCCCCAACCTGGACACAGATACGCAGTATTTT. It yields the protein CASSLAPNLDTDTQYF. The chain couples TRBV5-1 to TRBJ2-3; D not resolved. Germline CDR1 is SGHRS and CDR2 is YFSETQ. V shed 0 bases and J shed 2 bases, with 13 bases lying between them. The CDR3 runs to 16 residues.

This clone is a singleton in its sample. V is TRBV14 and J is TRBJ2-7; TRBD2 agrees at 10 bases. This CDR3 is 16 amino acids long. After removal of 1 base from V and 7 bases from J, the junction contained 10 bases not matched to a gene. Germline V gene data show CDR1 as SGHDN and CDR2 as FVKESK. CDR3 loop: CASSQVGSSGRGEQYF. For the CDR3, the DNA is TGTGCCAGCAGCCAAGTAGGGTCTAGCGGGAGAGGGGAGCAGTACTTC.

Only one count was recorded for this clone. The V and J genes are TRBV19 and TRBJ2-5, with D hard to call. CDR3 size: 15 residues. CDR1 and CDR2 from the germline V gene are LNHDA and SQIVND (reference sequence). V was shortened by 2 bases and J by 0 bases, with 10 bases between the two germline ends. The CDR3 loop reads CASSIKSWYQETQYF. CDR3 nucleotide sequence: TGTGCCAGTAGTATAAAGTCCTGGTACCAAGAGACCCAGTACTTC.

This clone was counted only a few times. The CDR3 loop is CASSQLGNQPQHF. CDR3 nucleotide sequence: TGTGCCAGCAGCCAATTGGGCAATCAGCCCCAGCATTTT. The chain joins TRBV9 to TRBJ1-5; D gene unclear. CDR1 is SGDLS and CDR2 is YYNGEE in the germline V gene. Trimming pared 4 bases from V and 2 bases from J, leaving 7 bases between. This CDR3 has 13 residues.

The V and J genes are TRBV28 and TRBJ1-2; D might be TRBD1 (5 bases). Trimming stripped 8 bases from V and 0 bases from J, with 10 bases between. The germline gives CDR1 MDHEN, CDR2 SYDVKM. This CDR3 contains 13 residues. The CDR3 sequence: CASGDGANYGYTF. In DNA form, the CDR3 reads TGTGCCAGCGGGGACGGGGCTAACTATGGCTACACCTTC.